This T cell receptor beta chain was profiled in a study of cytomegalovirus exposure and HLA in healthy donors. V lost 4 bases and J lost 2; bases outside the gene matches: 12. The CDR3 runs to 20 residues. Germline CDR1 is MDHEN and CDR2 is SYDVKM. PCR was performed using 60 Vbeta and 13 Jbeta primers. TCRdb keeps only in-frame clones here, not all; method: immunoSEQ multiplex PCR. The table shows some 190,000 clones, with around 90% occurring only once. This clone has a single count. The sequence came from a boy aged 2 to 10 in good health and CMV-seronegative. The sample consisted of PBMCs. This chain connects TRBV28 to TRBJ2-1; 15 bases map to TRBD2. The CDR3 reads CASSSRTSGRAGIPYNEQFF. The CDR3 DNA reads as TGTGCCAGCAGTTCTCGGACTAGCGGGAGGGCCGGGATCCCCTACAATGAGCAGTTCTTC. Full variable domain (missing parts from reference TRBV28 and TRBJ2-1): DVKVTQSSRYLVKRTGEKVFLECVQDMDHENMFWYRQDPGLGLRLIYFSYDVKMKEKGDIPEGYSVSREKKERFSLILESASTNQTSMYLCASSSRTSGRAGIPYNEQFFGPGTRLTVL.